A single TCR beta chain is shown here with its context. This record belongs to a study of blood T cell repertoires in COVID-19. About the study: PBMCs, B-cell-depleted T cells, or T cells were the source of the cDNA or gDNA that made up the material.

Recruited during active infection, patients (from Seattle) were subsequently followed longitudinally. In the authors' workflow: Nucleated cell number was recorded as an estimate derived from reference gene primer amplification. TCRdb's copy holds only in-frame clones and misses some; the assay was immunoSEQ multiplex PCR. V, J and clone size reflect that table, while D and trimming were determined from the DNA. The sample lists over 150,000 clones; roughly 84% were seen once. Sequenced: peripheral blood. The source of this sequence is a woman in her fifties or sixties with COVID-19, enrolled during active disease.

CDR3 residues: CASSGRQGVYGYTF. The CDR3 region has the DNA TGTGCCAGCAGCGGACGACAGGGAGTCTATGGCTACACCTTC. The chain couples TRBV7-8 to TRBJ1-2; TRBD1 matches at 7 bases. From germline, CDR1 is SGHVS and CDR2 FQNEAQ. V gave up 5 bases and J gave up 4 bases; unmatched junction bases: 7. This CDR3 comprises 14 residues. The full variable domain, in which reference TRBV7-8 and TRBJ1-2 provide the parts outside the CDR3, is GAGVSQSPRYKVAKRGQDVALRCDPISGHVSLFWYQQALGQGPEFLTYFQNEAQLDKSGLPSDRFFAERPEGSVSTLKIQRTQQEDSAVYLCASSGRQGVYGYTFGSGTRLTVV.